This T cell receptor beta chain comes out of a study of CD8 T cells in ankylosing spondylitis (dated by TCRdb to the late 2010s). Turning to the overall study: T cell receptor beta repertoires were profiled in healthy donors and ankylosing spondylitis patients so that disease-linked TCR variants could be found. The full study cohort comprised about 25 ankylosing spondylitis patients and over a hundred healthy donors. Peripheral blood was sampled, and synovial fluid was additionally collected from ankylosing spondylitis patients. Overall study outcomes, separate from this receptor: The disease-linked clones were reported to be significantly enriched in matched synovial fluid samples from ankylosing spondylitis patients. Some motif variants were previously reported in synovial fluid and blood of reactive arthritis patients, suggesting common disease-initiation mechanisms. In peripheral blood, the disease-linked clones were found at relatively low frequencies and had a CD8+ phenotype. A TCR beta motif made up of 7 to 9 highly homologous amino acid variants appeared to be characteristic of blood from ankylosing spondylitis patients.

Concerning this clonotype itself: The antigen it recognizes is unknown. No base-level quality is on record; no much larger clone is a single base apart.

Sequencer: Illumina HiSeq 2500. Quantitative 5'-RACE with molecular barcodes was used to prepare TCR beta libraries. In the original analysis: To identify disease-linked TCR variants, a new computational method was used, one built on a probabilistic model of VDJ rearrangement. TCRdb reanalyzed the raw reads on its own, using fastp at Q25 for trimming and MiXCR for clone calling, and kept in-frame beta chains. Each record represents a unique CDR3 protein, reported with the most common genes and DNA among its rows. These V and J calls are TCRdb output, not the study's own analysis. The sample profile shows over 600,000 distinct CDR3 sequences; over 15% of them were found once. The ten largest clonotypes hold 19% of the sample. This receptor was taken from a male donor with ankylosing spondylitis. Sequences were obtained from blood, either unsorted or a sorted T cell fraction (not recorded which).

Read as DNA, the sequence is TGTGCCAGCAGCTTAGGACTAGCGGGGCTCCGGTTCTTC. The encoded protein is CASSLGLAGLRFF. The chain employs TRBV7-2 and TRBJ2-1; the junction holds 11 bases that match TRBD2. According to the germline V gene, CDR1 reads SGHTA and CDR2 reads FQGNSA. Spanning cysteine to phenylalanine, the CDR3 consists of 13 amino acids. Just CDR3 DNA is preserved here, 39 bases in frame from base 1. The germline V and J ends show losses of 1 base and 15 bases respectively, and no gene match explains 5 bases of the junction.